The rows below give T cell receptor beta chains drawn from one sample of a study of T cell responses to AZD1222 COVID-19 vaccine. TCRdb's table, derived via immunoSEQ multiplex PCR, lists solely in-frame clones and lacks some. In the table there are roughly 120,000 clones, 86% of which are singletons. The input for sequencing was peripheral blood, taken 28 days after the second AZD1222 dose. These receptors all come from an adult who received the AZD1222 COVID-19 vaccine. CDR3s include the opening cysteine and the closing phenylalanine or tryptophan. D genes are given only for firm matches. Some rows mark clone size as missing; the rest say once, few, many or name a class of expanded clone.

D gene	V gene	J gene	clone size	CDR3 DNA	CDR3 protein
TRBD2	TRBV28	TRBJ2-3	-	TGTGCCAGCAGTTCCCCGCCACTAGCGGGGGGCGCAGATACGCAGTATTTT	CASSSPPLAGGADTQYF
-	TRBV5-8	TRBJ1-1	-	TGTGCCAGCAGCTCATACACCCAGGACGCTGAAGCTTTCTTT	CASSSYTQDAEAFF
TRBD1	TRBV28	TRBJ2-4	-	TGTGCCAGCAGTTTTGACAGGGGGGTCAAAAACATTCAGTACTTC	CASSFDRGVKNIQYF
TRBD1	TRBV28	TRBJ1-2	once	TGTGCCAGCAGTCTGACCGGGACAGGGGAATATGGCTACACCTTC	CASSLTGTGEYGYTF
TRBD2	TRBV7-9	TRBJ2-2	-	TGTGCCAGCAGCTTGAGACTAGCGGGGGCCGGGGAGCTGTTTTTT	CASSLRLAGAGELFF
TRBD2	TRBV29-1	TRBJ2-1	-	TGCAGCGTTGTGGGCGGGGGGAACTACAATGAGCAGTTCTTC	CSVVGGGNYNEQFF
-	TRBV11-3	TRBJ2-7	-	TGTGCCAGCAGCTCGTCAGACGAGCAGTACTTC	CASSSSDEQYF
TRBD1	TRBV6-6	TRBJ1-5	-	TGTGCCAGCAGTAAAGGGACAGATAGCAATCAGCCCCAGCATTTT	CASSKGTDSNQPQHF
-	TRBV19	TRBJ2-3	-	TGTGCCAGTACCTGGCAGGGCGGTTTCCCAGATACGCAGTATTTT	CASTWQGGFPDTQYF
TRBD1	TRBV18	TRBJ1-1	-	TGTGCCAGCTCACCCTACACAGGGGACCGGGGGGTAGCTTTCTTT	CASSPYTGDRGVAFF
-	TRBV4-3	TRBJ2-6	few	TGCGCCAGCAGCCAAGGACTAGTATTCGGAACTGGGGCCAACGTCCTGACTTTC	CASSQGLVFGTGANVLTF
-	TRBV3-1/TRBV3-2	TRBJ1-1	-	TGTGCCAGCAGCCCCGGGACATCCTTTTTGACTGAAGCTTTCTTT	CASSPGTSFLTEAFF
-	TRBV27	TRBJ1-2	-	TGTGCCAGCAGTCTTAACCCAGATGGGGCGGGCTATGGCTACACCTTC	CASSLNPDGAGYGYTF
TRBD1	TRBV5-1	TRBJ1-2	-	TGCGCCAGCAGCTTAAACACAGGGGATAACTATGGCTACACCTTC	CASSLNTGDNYGYTF
-	TRBV29-1	TRBJ1-4	-	TGCAGCGTTGTCACAGCAACTAATGAAAAACTGTTTTTT	CSVVTATNEKLFF
TRBD1	TRBV28	TRBJ1-2	-	TGTGCCAGCAGTCCACCCCCCGGACAGGGGGTCTATGGCTACACCTTC	CASSPPPGQGVYGYTF
-	TRBV3-1/TRBV3-2	TRBJ2-7	once	TGTGCCAGCACGCCGGGTTGGGGGTACGAGCAGTACTTC	CASTPGWGYEQYF
-	TRBV7-2	TRBJ1-3	-	TGTGCCAGCAGCTTACAGAAGAGCTCTGGAAACACCATATATTTT	CASSLQKSSGNTIYF
-	TRBV7-2	TRBJ2-7	-	TGTGCCAGCAGCTACCCCTCCTACGAGCAGTACTTC	CASSYPSYEQYF
-	TRBV6-5	TRBJ2-2	-	TGTGCCAGCAGCCAAGCCCCGACAGGTCCCGGGGAGCTGTTTTTT	CASSQAPTGPGELFF
-	TRBV30	TRBJ2-3	-	TGTGCCTGGAGTGGTATGAGCACAGATACGCAGTATTTT	CAWSGMSTDTQYF
TRBD1	TRBV12-5	TRBJ2-5	-	TGTGCTAGTGGTTTGGAGGGGGCGCGAGGTGAGACCCAGTACTTC	CASGLEGARGETQYF
-	TRBV29-1	TRBJ1-2	once	TGCAGCGTACTGAGTCCGGACTATGGCTACACCTTC	CSVLSPDYGYTF
-	TRBV3-1/TRBV3-2	TRBJ1-5	-	TGTGCCAGCAGCCAAGTTAACAATCAGCCCCAGCATTTT	CASSQVNNQPQHF
-	TRBV12-1	TRBJ1-5	-	TGTGCCAGCAGCACGACAGGGGAGAAACAGCCCCAGCATTTT	CASSTTGEKQPQHF
-	TRBV4-3	TRBJ1-4	-	TGCGCCAGCAGCCGATACCCCAGGGAGAATGAAAAACTGTTTTTT	CASSRYPRENEKLFF
-	TRBV5-4	TRBJ1-3	-	TGTGCCAGCAGCTTGGAATCGGTGTACGGAAACACCATATATTTT	CASSLESVYGNTIYF
-	TRBV6-5	TRBJ1-5	-	TGTGCCAGCAGTTACTCCAGGGTAGGCAATCAGCCCCAGCATTTT	CASSYSRVGNQPQHF
-	TRBV5-1	TRBJ1-1	-	TGCGCCAGCAGGCACGGTGGATGGGGCACTGAAGCTTTCTTT	CASRHGGWGTEAFF
TRBD1	TRBV25-1	TRBJ2-3	-	TGTGCCAGCAGTGATCCACAGGGGCGGAGAGATACGCAGTATTTT	CASSDPQGRRDTQYF
-	TRBV9	TRBJ1-1	once	TGTGCCAGCAGCCCTACGGGGGCGCTAGACACTGAAGCTTTCTTT	CASSPTGALDTEAFF
-	TRBV5-1	TRBJ2-7	-	TGCGCCAGCAGTACTAACAGGGCAAGCTCCTACGAGCAGTACTTC	CASSTNRASSYEQYF
-	TRBV6-5	TRBJ1-2	-	TGTGCCAGCAGTTACCTCCCTCTCTATGGCTACACCTTC	CASSYLPLYGYTF
-	TRBV5-4	TRBJ2-7	-	TGTGCCAGCAGCACCGGGACACCCTACGAGCAGTACTTC	CASSTGTPYEQYF
TRBD1	TRBV6-2/TRBV6-3	TRBJ1-5	-	TGTGCCAGCAGTACCCCGGGACAGGCGGTTTACGGCAATCAGCCCCAGCATTTT	CASSTPGQAVYGNQPQHF
TRBD1	TRBV19	TRBJ1-2	-	TGTGCCAGTAGCCGGGACAGGGGAAACTATGGCTACACCTTC	CASSRDRGNYGYTF
-	TRBV6-1	TRBJ2-6	once	TGTGCCAGCAGTGGGCAGGGACTCTCTGGGGCCAACGTCCTGACTTTC	CASSGQGLSGANVLTF
-	TRBV27	TRBJ1-6	few	TGTGCCAGCAGTTTACTTCCGGAAAATTCACCCCTCCACTTT	CASSLLPENSPLHF
-	TRBV2	TRBJ1-3	-	TGTGCCAGCAGGTGGGAGGTCCCCGGAAACACCATATATTTT	CASRWEVPGNTIYF
-	TRBV18	TRBJ1-2	-	TGTGCCAGCTCACCATCCGGGACGGGAAGTGGCTACACCTTC	CASSPSGTGSGYTF
-	TRBV14	TRBJ2-5	-	TGTGCCAGCAGCCAAGTGGAGGGGGACCTCCAAGAGACCCAGTACTTC	CASSQVEGDLQETQYF
-	TRBV27	TRBJ2-1	-	TGTGCCAGCAGTACGGACAGCAATGAGCAGTTCTTC	CASSTDSNEQFF
TRBD1	TRBV2	TRBJ2-3	-	TGTGCCAGCAGGGACAGGGGCGGCACAGATACGCAGTATTTT	CASRDRGGTDTQYF
-	TRBV5-5	TRBJ2-1	-	TGTGCCAGCAGCTTGGGGACAGCCTCCTACAATGAGCAGTTCTTC	CASSLGTASYNEQFF
-	TRBV23-1	TRBJ2-1	-	TGCGCCAGCAGTCAATCGGGTATGGGGGACGGTGAGCAGTTCTTC	CASSQSGMGDGEQFF
-	TRBV7-6	TRBJ1-5	-	TGTGCCAGCAGCGCAACCCACAATCAGCCCCAGCATTTT	CASSATHNQPQHF
-	TRBV7-3	TRBJ2-2	-	TGTGCCAGCAGCGACCAGGGGGGGGAGCTGTTTTTT	CASSDQGGELFF
TRBD1	TRBV9	TRBJ2-1	-	TGTGCCAGCAGCGTAACCGGGACAGGGTTCAATGAGCAGTTCTTC	CASSVTGTGFNEQFF
-	TRBV5-5	TRBJ1-5	-	TGTGCCAGCAGCTTGGCAGGAACCAATCAGCCCCAGCATTTT	CASSLAGTNQPQHF
-	TRBV19	TRBJ2-3	-	TGTGCCAGTAGTATTTCTCTCCAGGATACGCAGTATTTT	CASSISLQDTQYF
-	TRBV6-2/TRBV6-3	TRBJ2-5	-	TGTGCCAGCAGTTCCGGGGTTCTTGCGACCCAGTACTTC	CASSSGVLATQYF
TRBD1	TRBV6-5	TRBJ1-6	-	TGTGCCAGCAGAGGGACAGGACATTCACCCCTCCACTTT	CASRGTGHSPLHF
-	TRBV21-1	TRBJ2-5	few	TGTGCCAGCAGCAGAGTAAACAGGGGGCGGGAGCAAGAGACCCAGTACTTC	CASSRVNRGREQETQYF
-	TRBV6-1	TRBJ2-1	-	TGTGCCAGCAGTGCAGCCCGCAGCTCCTACAATGAGCAGTTCTTC	CASSAARSSYNEQFF
-	TRBV11-1	TRBJ1-2	-	TGTGCCAGCAGCTTCCGAGGATCATATGGCTACACCTTC	CASSFRGSYGYTF
-	TRBV4-3	TRBJ2-6	-	TGCGCCAGCAGCCAAGATCGAACCTGGGGCTCCCCACTCTCTGGGGCCAACGTCCTGACTTTC	CASSQDRTWGSPLSGANVLTF
TRBD1	TRBV4-3	TRBJ2-7	once	TGCGCCAGCAGCCAACGAACGGGACAGGGCTACGAGCAGTACTTC	CASSQRTGQGYEQYF